This TCR beta chain was sequenced during a study of cytotoxic CD8 clonotypes in ibrutinib-treated CLL. Study at large: Specimens for response were gathered following a median approximately 12 months of therapy, spanning 6 to 36. General study points: Age-matched healthy donor levels were exceeded by baseline clonality, which tracked circulating CD8+ T-cell counts.

About 2.2 micrograms of genomic DNA came from cryopreserved PBMCs for TCR beta libraries. About this clone itself: Its antigen is unknown.

There are 15 residues in the CDR3. V was cut by 5 bases and J by 6 bases, with 16 bases left in between. Germline CDR1 and CDR2: SGHVS and FNYEAQ. Depth targeted 1 in 200,000 to 1 in 1 million T cells, averaging 10x coverage per clonotype. Sequencing used immunoSEQ multiplex PCR; TCRdb keeps in-frame clones, though not all of them. Seen here are around 200,000 clones, over 65% observed once, and the top ten hold roughly 5.8%. The sequencing used PBMCs, collected after 12 months of ibrutinib treatment. J is TRBJ2-2 and V is TRBV7-6; possibly TRBD2 for D (6 bases). The sequence derives from a human donor with chronic lymphocytic leukemia. The CDR3 spells CASSPVPPGAGELFF. CDR3 bases: TGTGCCAGCAGCCCCGTCCCCCCGGGAGCCGGGGAGCTGTTTTTT.